This T cell receptor (beta chain) was captured by sequencing in a study of monozygotic twins with inflammatory bowel disease. TCRdb re-analyzed the 5' RACE reads; it lists each CDR3 protein once, without DNA. Here the sample table reports under 130,000 distinct CDR3 sequences. This TCR derives from a human donor with ulcerative colitis or Crohn's disease, or a healthy co-twin of an affected twin (not recorded which). Input material: blood.

The CDR3 is CSVGQPGNTIYF. The chain has TRBV29-1 and TRBJ1-3; the TCRdb call, TRBD1, lacks DNA for checking. Germline assignment: CDR1 SQVTM and CDR2 ANQGSEA. This CDR3 region has 12 residues.